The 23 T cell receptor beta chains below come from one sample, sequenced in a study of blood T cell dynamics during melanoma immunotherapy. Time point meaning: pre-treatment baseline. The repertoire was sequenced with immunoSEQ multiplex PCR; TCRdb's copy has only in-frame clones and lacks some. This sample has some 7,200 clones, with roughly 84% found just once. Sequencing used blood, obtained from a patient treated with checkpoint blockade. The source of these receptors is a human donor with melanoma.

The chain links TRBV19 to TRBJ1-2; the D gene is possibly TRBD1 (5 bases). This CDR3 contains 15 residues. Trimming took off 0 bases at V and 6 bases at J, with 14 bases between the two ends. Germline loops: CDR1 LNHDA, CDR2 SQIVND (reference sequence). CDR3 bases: TGTGCCAGTAGTATAGATTTTTGGGCAGGGAATGGCTACACCTTC. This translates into CASSIDFWAGNGYTF.

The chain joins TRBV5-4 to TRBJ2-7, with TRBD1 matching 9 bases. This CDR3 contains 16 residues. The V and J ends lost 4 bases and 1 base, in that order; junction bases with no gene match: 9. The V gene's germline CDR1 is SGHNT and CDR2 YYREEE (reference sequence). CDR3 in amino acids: CASSVMSTGGSYEQYF. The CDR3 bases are TGTGCCAGCAGCGTAATGTCGACAGGGGGGTCCTACGAGCAGTACTTC.

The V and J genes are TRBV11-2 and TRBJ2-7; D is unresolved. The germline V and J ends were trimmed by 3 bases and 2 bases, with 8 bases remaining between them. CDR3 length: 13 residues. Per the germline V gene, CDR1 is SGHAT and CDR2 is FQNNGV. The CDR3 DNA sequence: TGTGCCAGCAGCTTCCCGAACACCTACGAGCAGTACTTC. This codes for CASSFPNTYEQYF.

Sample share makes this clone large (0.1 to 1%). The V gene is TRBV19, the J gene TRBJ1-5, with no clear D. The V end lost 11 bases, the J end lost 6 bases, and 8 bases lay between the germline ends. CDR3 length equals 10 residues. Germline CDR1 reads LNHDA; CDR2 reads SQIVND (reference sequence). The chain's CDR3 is CAGGSQPQHF. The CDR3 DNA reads TGTGCCGGCGGTTCTCAGCCCCAGCATTTT.

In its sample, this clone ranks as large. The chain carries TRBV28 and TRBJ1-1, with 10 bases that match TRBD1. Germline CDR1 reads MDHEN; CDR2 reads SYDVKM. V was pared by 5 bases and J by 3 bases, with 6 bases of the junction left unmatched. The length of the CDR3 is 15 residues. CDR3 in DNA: TGTGCCAGCAGTCCTTGGGACAGGGGCGACACTGAAGCTTTCTTT. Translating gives CASSPWDRGDTEAFF.

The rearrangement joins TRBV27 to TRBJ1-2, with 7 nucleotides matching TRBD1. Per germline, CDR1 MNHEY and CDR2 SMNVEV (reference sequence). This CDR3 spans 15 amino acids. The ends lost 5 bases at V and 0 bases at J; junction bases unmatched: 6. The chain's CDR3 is CASSLGTGANYGYTF. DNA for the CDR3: TGTGCCAGCAGTCTAGGAACAGGGGCTAACTATGGCTACACCTTC.

CDR3 nucleotide sequence: TGTGCCACCAGCAGGGATAACCCCAATGAGCAGTTCTTC. This encodes CATSRDNPNEQFF. The chain uses TRBV15 and TRBJ2-1; D call uncertain. The CDR3 length is 13 residues. Germline V gene sequence: CDR1 LNHNV, CDR2 YYDKDF (reference sequence). V dropped 3 bases and J dropped 6 bases, with 9 bases sitting between them.

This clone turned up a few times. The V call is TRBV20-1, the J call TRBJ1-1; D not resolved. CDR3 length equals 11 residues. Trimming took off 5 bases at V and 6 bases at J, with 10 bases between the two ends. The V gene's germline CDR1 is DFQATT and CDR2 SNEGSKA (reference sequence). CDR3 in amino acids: CSARKPAEAFF. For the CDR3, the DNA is TGCAGTGCTCGGAAGCCTGCTGAAGCTTTCTTT.

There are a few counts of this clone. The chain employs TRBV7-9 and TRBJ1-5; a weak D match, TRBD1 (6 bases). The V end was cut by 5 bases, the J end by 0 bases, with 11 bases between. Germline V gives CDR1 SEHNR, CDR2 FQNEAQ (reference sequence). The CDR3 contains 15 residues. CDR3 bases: TGTGCCAGCAGCGCCCCAGGGGATAGCAATCAGCCCCAGCATTTT. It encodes CASSAPGDSNQPQHF.

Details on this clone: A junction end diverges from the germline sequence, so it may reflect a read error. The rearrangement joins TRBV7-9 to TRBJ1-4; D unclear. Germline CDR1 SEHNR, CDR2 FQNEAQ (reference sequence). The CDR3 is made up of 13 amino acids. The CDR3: CASSLVTESGLVF. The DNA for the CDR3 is TGTGCCAGCAGCTTGGTCACAGAGAGCGGTCTGGTTTTT. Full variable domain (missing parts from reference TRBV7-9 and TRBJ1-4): DTGVSQNPRHKITKRGQNVTFRCDPISEHNRLYWYRQTLGQGPEFLTYFQNEAQLEKSRLLSDRFSAERPKGSFSTLEIQRTEQGDSAMYLCASSLVTESGLVFGSGTQLSVL.

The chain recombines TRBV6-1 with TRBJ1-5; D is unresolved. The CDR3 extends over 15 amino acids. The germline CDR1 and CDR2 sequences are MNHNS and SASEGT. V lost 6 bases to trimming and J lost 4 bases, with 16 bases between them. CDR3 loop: CASRAFDLTNQPQHF. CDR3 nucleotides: TGTGCCAGCAGGGCATTTGATCTTACTAATCAGCCCCAGCATTTT.

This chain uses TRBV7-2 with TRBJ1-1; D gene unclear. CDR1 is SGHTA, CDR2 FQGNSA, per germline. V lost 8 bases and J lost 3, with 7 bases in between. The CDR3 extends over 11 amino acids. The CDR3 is CASGWDTEAFF. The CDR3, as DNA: TGTGCCAGCGGTTGGGACACTGAAGCTTTCTTT.

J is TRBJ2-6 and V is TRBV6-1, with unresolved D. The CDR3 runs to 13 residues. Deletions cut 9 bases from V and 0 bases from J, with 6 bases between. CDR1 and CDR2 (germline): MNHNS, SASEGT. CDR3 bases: TGTGCCAGTTCAGGCTCTGGGGCCAACGTCCTGACTTTC. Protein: CASSGSGANVLTF.

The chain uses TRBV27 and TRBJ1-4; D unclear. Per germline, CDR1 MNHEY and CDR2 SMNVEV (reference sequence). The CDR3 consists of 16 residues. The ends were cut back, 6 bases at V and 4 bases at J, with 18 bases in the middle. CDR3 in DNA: TGTGCCAGCAGGCGCGAAGGAGGCTCGGTTAATGAAAAACTGTTTTTT. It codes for CASRREGGSVNEKLFF. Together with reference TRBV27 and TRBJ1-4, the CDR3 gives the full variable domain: EAQVTQNPRYLITVTGKKLTVTCSQNMNHEYMSWYRQDPGLGLRQIYYSMNVEVTDKGDVPEGYKVSRKEKRNFPLILESPSPNQTSLYFCASRREGGSVNEKLFFGSGTQLSVL.

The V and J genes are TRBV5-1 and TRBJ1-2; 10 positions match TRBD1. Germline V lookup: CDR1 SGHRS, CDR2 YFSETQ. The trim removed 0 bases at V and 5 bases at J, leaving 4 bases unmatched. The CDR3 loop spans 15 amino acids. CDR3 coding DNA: TGCGCCAGCAGCTTGGGACAGGGGGCACCATATGGCTACACCTTC. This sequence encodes CASSLGQGAPYGYTF.

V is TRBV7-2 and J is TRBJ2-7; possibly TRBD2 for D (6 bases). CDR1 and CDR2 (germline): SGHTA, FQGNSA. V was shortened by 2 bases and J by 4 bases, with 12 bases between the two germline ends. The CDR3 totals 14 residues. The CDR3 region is CASSLKEGPYEQYF. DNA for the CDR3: TGTGCCAGCAGCTTAAAGGAGGGGCCATACGAGCAGTACTTC. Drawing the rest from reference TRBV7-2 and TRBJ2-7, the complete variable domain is GAGVSQSPSNKVTEKGKDVELRCDPISGHTALYWYRQSLGQGLEFLIYFQGNSAPDKSGLPSDRFSAERTGGSVSTLTIQRTQQEDSAVYLCASSLKEGPYEQYFGPGTRLTVT.

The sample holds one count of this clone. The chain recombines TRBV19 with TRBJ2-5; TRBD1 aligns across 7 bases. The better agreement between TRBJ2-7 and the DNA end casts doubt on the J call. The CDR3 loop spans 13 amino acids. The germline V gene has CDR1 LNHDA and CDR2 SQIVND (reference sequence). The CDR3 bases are TGTGCCACCTCCAGGGCAGGGGGCTACGAGCAGTACTTC. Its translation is CATSRAGGYEQYF.

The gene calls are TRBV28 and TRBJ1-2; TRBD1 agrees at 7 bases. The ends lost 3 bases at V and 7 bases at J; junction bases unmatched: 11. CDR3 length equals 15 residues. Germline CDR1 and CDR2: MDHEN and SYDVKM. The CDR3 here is CASSFSAGGIGGYTF. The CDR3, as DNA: TGTGCCAGCAGTTTTAGTGCAGGGGGTATAGGTGGCTACACCTTC.

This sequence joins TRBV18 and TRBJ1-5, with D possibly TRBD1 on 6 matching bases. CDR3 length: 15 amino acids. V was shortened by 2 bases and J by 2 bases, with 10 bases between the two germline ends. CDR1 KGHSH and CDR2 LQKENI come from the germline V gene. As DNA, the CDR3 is TGTGCCAGCTCACCAAATCACAGGGGCAATCAGCCCCAGCATTTT. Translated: CASSPNHRGNQPQHF.

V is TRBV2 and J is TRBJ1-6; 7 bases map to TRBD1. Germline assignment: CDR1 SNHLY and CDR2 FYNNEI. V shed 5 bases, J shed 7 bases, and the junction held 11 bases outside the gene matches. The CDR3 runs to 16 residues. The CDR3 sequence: CASSRDSSGGNSPLHF. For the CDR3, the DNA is TGTGCCAGCAGTCGGGACAGCTCCGGTGGGAATTCACCCCTCCACTTT.

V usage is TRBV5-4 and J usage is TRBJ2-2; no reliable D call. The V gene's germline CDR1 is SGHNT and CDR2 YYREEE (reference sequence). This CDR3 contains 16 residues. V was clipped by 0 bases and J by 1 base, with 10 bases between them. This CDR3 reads CASSLGRFLNTGELFF. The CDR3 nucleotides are TGTGCCAGCAGCTTGGGCAGGTTTTTGAACACCGGGGAGCTGTTTTTT.

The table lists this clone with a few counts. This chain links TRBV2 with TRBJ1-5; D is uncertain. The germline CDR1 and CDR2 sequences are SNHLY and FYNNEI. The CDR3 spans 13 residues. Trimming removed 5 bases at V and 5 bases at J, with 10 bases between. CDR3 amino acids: CASSPGPHQPQHF. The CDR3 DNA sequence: TGTGCCAGCAGTCCCGGGCCCCATCAGCCCCAGCATTTT.

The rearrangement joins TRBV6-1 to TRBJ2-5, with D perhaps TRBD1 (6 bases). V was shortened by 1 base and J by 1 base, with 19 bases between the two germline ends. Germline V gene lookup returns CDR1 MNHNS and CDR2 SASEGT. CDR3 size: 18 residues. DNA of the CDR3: TGTGCCAGCAGTGAAGGGCAGGACAGACCTTACCGCCAAGAGACCCAGTACTTC. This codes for CASSEGQDRPYRQETQYF.